The clone carrying this T cell receptor beta chain was detected many times. The target antigen is unknown. Amplification of TCR beta CDR3 regions was performed using RNA transcripts as template. The TCR CDR3 first-round RT-PCR relied on the HTBI primer set. One entry per CDR3 protein, called by TCRdb with MiXCR from the multiplex PCR reads. This repertoire shows approximately 720,000 distinct CDR3 sequences, approximately 18% found once; its top ten account for around 17%. This CDR3 has 16 residues. Trimming removed 0 bases at V and 6 bases at J, with 12 bases between. Germline V gives CDR1 WNHNN, CDR2 SYGVQD (reference sequence). Diagnosis rested on symptoms, serum thyroxine and TRAb, thyroid ultrasound, and orbital computed tomography. This record comes from a study of T cells in Graves' hyperthyroidism and ophthalmopathy. Points from the study as a whole: Ophthalmopathy was identified by the model a median about 6 months ahead of onset.

V gene TRBV10-1 combines with J gene TRBJ1-6, with no clear D. The sequencing sample was made of blood. This clonotype was obtained from a woman in her fifties or sixties with Graves' hyperthyroidism that later progressed to Graves' ophthalmopathy. CDR3: CASSESTAGGNSPLHF. CDR3 sequence (DNA): TGCGCCAGCAGTGAGTCAACAGCGGGCGGTAATTCACCCCTCCACTTT.